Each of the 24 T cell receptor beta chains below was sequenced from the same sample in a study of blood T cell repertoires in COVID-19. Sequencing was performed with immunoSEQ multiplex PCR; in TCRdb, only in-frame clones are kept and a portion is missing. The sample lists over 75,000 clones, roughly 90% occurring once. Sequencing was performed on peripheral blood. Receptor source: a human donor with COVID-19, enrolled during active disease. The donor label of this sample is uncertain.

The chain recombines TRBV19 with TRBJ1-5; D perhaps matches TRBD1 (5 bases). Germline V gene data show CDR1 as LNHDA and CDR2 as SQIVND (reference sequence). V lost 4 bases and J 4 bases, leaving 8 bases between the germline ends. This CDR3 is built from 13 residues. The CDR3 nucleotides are TGTGCCAGTAGTAGATACAGGAATCAGCCCCAGCATTTT. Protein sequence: CASSRYRNQPQHF.

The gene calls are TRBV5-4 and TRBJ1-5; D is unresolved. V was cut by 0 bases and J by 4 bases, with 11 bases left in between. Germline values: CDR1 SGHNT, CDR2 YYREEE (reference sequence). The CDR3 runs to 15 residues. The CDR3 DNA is TGTGCCAGCAGCTTGGCCGGGGTCGGAAATCAGCCCCAGCATTTT. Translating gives CASSLAGVGNQPQHF.

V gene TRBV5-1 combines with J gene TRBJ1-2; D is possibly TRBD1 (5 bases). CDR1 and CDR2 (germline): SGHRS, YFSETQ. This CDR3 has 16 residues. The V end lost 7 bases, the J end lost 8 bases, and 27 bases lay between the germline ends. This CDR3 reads CASQPLSSGGFDGYTF. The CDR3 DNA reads TGCGCCAGCCAACCTCTCTCGTCCGGGGGATTTGACGGCTACACCTTC.

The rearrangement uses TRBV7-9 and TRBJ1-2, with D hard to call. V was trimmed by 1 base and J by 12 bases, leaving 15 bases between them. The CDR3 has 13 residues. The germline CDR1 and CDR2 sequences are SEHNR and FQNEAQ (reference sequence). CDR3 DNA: TGTGCCAGCAGCTTAGTGGTCCAGGTGGATCACACCTTC. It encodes CASSLVVQVDHTF.

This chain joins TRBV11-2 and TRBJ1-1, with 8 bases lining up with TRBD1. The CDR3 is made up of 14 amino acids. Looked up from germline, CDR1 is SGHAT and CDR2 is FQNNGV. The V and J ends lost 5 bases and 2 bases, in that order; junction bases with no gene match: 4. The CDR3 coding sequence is TGTGCCAGCAGCCAAGGGACAGGAAACACTGAAGCTTTCTTT. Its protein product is CASSQGTGNTEAFF.

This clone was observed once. CDR3 sequence: CASSHRLATGELFF. In DNA, the CDR3 is TGTGCCAGCAGTCACAGACTAGCAACCGGGGAGCTGTTTTTT. The chain recombines TRBV7-9 with TRBJ2-2; TRBD2 matches 7 bases. V was pared by 6 bases and J by 5 bases, with 6 bases of the junction left unmatched. The CDR3 covers 14 residues. The V gene's germline CDR1 is SEHNR and CDR2 FQNEAQ (reference sequence). Combining the CDR3 with reference TRBV7-9 and TRBJ2-2 gives the whole variable domain DTGVSQNPRHKITKRGQNVTFRCDPISEHNRLYWYRQTLGQGPEFLTYFQNEAQLEKSRLLSDRFSAERPKGSFSTLEIQRTEQGDSAMYLCASSHRLATGELFFGEGSRLTVL.

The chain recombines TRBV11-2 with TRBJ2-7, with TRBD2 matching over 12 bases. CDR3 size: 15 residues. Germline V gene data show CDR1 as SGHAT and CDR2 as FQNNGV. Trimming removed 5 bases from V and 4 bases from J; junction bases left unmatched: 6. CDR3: CASSPLGTSGYEQYF. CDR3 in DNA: TGTGCCAGCAGCCCCCTTGGGACTAGCGGGTACGAGCAGTACTTC.

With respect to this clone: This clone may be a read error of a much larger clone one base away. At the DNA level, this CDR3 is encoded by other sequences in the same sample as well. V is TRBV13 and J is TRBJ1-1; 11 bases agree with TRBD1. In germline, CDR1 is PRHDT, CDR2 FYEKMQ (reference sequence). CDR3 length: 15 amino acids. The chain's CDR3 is CARSLGGQGGTEAFF. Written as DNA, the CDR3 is TGCGCCCGCAGCTTAGGGGGACAGGGGGGGACTGAAGCTTTCTTT.

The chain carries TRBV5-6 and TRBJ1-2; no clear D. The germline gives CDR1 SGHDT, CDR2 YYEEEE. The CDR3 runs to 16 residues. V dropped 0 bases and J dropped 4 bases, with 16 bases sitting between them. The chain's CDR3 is CASSLALGPVRYGYTF. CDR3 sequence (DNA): TGTGCCAGCAGCTTGGCCTTGGGCCCCGTTCGCTATGGCTACACCTTC.

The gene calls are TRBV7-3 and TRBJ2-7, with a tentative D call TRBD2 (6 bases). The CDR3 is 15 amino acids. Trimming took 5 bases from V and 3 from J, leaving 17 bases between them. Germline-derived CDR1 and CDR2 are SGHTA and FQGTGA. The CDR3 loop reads CASSDGAGSVYEQYF. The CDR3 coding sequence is TGTGCCAGCAGCGACGGGGCGGGGAGTGTCTACGAGCAGTACTTC.

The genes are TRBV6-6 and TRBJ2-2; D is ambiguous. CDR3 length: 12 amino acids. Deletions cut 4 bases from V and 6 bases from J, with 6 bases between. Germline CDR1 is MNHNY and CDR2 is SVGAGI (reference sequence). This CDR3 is CASSSQAGELFF. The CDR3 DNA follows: TGTGCCAGCAGTTCCCAGGCCGGGGAGCTGTTTTTT.

CDR3 in amino acids: CASSRQDEKLFF. CDR3 DNA: TGTGCCAGCAGTCGACAGGATGAAAAACTGTTTTTT. The chain recombines TRBV6-2 or TRBV6-3 with TRBJ1-4; a weak D match, TRBD1 (6 bases). Germline V lookup: CDR1 MNHEY, CDR2 SVGEGT. V lost 5 bases, J lost 6 bases, and 7 bases lay in between. CDR3 length: 12 residues.

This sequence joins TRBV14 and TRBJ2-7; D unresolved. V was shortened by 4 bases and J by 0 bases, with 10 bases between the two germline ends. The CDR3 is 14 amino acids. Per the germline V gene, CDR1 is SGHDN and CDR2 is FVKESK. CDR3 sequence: CASSPHLSSYEQYF. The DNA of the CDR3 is TGTGCCAGCAGCCCCCATCTGAGCTCCTACGAGCAGTACTTC.

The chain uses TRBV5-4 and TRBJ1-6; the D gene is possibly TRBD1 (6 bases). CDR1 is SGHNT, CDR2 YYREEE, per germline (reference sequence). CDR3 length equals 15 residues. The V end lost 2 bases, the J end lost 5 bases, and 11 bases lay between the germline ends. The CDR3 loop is CASSFQGWNNSPLHF. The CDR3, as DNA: TGTGCCAGCAGCTTCCAGGGGTGGAATAATTCACCCCTCCACTTT.

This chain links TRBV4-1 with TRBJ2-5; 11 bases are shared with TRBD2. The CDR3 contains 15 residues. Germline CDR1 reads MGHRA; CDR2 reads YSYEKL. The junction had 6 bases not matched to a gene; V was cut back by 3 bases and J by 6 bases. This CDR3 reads CASSQAGLAAKTQYF. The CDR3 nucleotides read TGCGCCAGCAGCCAGGCGGGACTAGCGGCGAAGACCCAGTACTTC.

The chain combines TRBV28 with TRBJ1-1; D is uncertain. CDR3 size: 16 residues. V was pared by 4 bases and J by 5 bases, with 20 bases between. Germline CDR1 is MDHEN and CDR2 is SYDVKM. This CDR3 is CASSSTSPSFGTEAFF. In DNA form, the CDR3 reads TGTGCCAGCAGTTCCACTAGCCCCAGCTTCGGGACTGAAGCTTTCTTT.

CDR3 protein: CASSKGLAGTYNEQFF. Written as DNA, the CDR3 is TGTGCCAGCAGCAAGGGACTAGCGGGAACCTACAATGAGCAGTTCTTC. The genes are TRBV7-3 and TRBJ2-1; 13 positions agree with TRBD2. This CDR3 is 16 amino acids long. The trim removed 5 bases at V and 2 bases at J, leaving 3 bases unmatched. Germline V gene data show CDR1 as SGHTA and CDR2 as FQGTGA. Complete variable domain (other parts from reference TRBV7-3 and TRBJ2-1): GAGVSQTPSNKVTEKGKYVELRCDPISGHTALYWYRQSLGQGPEFLIYFQGTGAADDSGLPNDRFFAVRPEGSVSTLKIQRTERGDSAVYLCASSKGLAGTYNEQFFGPGTRLTVL.

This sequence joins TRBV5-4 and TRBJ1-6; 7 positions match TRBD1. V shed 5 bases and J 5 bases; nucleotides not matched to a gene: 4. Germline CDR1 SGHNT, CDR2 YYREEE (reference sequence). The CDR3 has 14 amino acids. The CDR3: CASSWDRNNSPLHF. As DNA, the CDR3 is TGTGCCAGCAGTTGGGACAGAAATAATTCACCCCTCCACTTT.

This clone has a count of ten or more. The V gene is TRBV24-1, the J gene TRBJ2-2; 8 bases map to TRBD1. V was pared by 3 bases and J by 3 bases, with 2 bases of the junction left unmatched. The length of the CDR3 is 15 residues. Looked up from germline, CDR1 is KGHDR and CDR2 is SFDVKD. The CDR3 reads CATSDQDRDTGELFF. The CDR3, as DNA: TGTGCCACCAGTGATCAGGACAGGGACACCGGGGAGCTGTTTTTT.

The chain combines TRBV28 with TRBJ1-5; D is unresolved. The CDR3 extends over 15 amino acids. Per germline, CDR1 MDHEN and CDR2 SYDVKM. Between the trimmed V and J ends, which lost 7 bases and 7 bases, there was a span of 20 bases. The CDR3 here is CASIKGREAGQPQHF. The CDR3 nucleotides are TGTGCCAGCATTAAGGGCCGGGAGGCGGGGCAGCCCCAGCATTTT.

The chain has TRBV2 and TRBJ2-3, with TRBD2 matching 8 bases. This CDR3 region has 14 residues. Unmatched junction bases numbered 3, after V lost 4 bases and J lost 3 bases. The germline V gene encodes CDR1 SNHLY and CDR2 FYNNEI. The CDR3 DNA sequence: TGTGCCAGCAGTGCAGTAGCGGGAACAGATACGCAGTATTTT. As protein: CASSAVAGTDTQYF.

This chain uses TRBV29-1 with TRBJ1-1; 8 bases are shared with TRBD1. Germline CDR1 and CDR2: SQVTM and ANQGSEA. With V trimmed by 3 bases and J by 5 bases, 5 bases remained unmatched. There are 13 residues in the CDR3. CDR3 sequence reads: CSVDGTGGTEAFF. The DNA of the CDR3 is TGCAGCGTTGATGGGACAGGCGGTACTGAAGCTTTCTTT.

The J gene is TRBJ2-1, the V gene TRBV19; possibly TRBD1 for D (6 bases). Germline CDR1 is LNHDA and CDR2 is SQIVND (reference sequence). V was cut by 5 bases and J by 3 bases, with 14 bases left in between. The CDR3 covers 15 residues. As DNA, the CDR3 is TGTGCCAGTAGTTCCCCGGGACATCTCTACAATGAGCAGTTCTTC. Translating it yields CASSSPGHLYNEQFF.

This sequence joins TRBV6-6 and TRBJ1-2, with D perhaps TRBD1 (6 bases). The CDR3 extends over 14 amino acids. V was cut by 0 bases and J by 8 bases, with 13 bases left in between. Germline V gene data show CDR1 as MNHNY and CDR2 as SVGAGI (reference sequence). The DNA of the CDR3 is TGTGCCAGCAGTTACTCTGGGGACACCTCAGGCTACACCTTC. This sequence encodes CASSYSGDTSGYTF.